These T cell receptor beta chains were read from a single sample in a study of cytomegalovirus exposure and HLA in healthy donors. The table came from immunoSEQ multiplex PCR; TCRdb's copy has only in-frame clones and leaves some out. The table lists more than 120,000 clones, approximately 86% of them singletons. Sequencing was carried out using PBMCs. These receptors all come from a man aged 18 to 30 in good health and CMV-seropositive. CDR3s include the opening cysteine and the closing phenylalanine or tryptophan. D genes are given only for firm matches. Not all rows give a size; the values are once, few, many and, for expanded clones, a class.

d_gene,v_gene,abundance,j_gene,CDR3aa,CDR3nt
NA,TRBV13,NA,TRBJ1-5,CASSLGPNQPQHF,TGTGCCAGCAGCTTAGGTCCTAATCAGCCCCAGCATTTT
NA,TRBV2,NA,TRBJ1-4,CASRLDREKLFF,TGTGCCAGCAGGCTTGACAGGGAAAAACTGTTTTTT
NA,TRBV6-1,few,TRBJ2-2,CASSEAGDTGELFF,TGTGCCAGCAGTGAAGCAGGGGACACCGGGGAGCTGTTTTTT
TRBD1,TRBV29-1,NA,TRBJ2-2,CSVARGTGFAGELFF,TGCAGCGTTGCCCGCGGGACAGGGTTCGCCGGGGAGCTGTTTTTT
TRBD2,TRBV27,NA,TRBJ2-1,CASSPLAGVYNEQFF,TGTGCCAGCAGTCCACTAGCGGGAGTCTACAATGAGCAGTTCTTC
TRBD2,TRBV18,once,TRBJ2-7,CASSPISGALSYEQYF,TGTGCCAGCTCACCCATTAGCGGGGCACTCTCCTACGAGCAGTACTTC
NA,TRBV2,few,TRBJ1-5,CASHGESQPQHF,TGTGCCAGCCACGGGGAAAGTCAGCCCCAGCATTTT
TRBD1,TRBV30,NA,TRBJ1-1,CACPRQGRDTEAFF,TGTGCCTGCCCACGACAGGGTAGGGACACTGAAGCTTTCTTT
TRBD1,TRBV5-1,NA,TRBJ1-4,CASSLGQGLLANEKLFF,TGCGCCAGCAGCTTGGGACAGGGGTTGTTGGCTAATGAAAAACTGTTTTTT
NA,TRBV30,NA,TRBJ1-6,CAWSRGFNSPLHF,TGTGCCTGGAGCCGAGGTTTTAATTCACCCCTCCACTTT
TRBD2,TRBV4-1,NA,TRBJ2-7,CASSRLAGPLSYEQYF,TGCGCCAGCAGTCGACTAGCGGGGCCCCTCTCCTACGAGCAGTACTTC
TRBD1,TRBV28,NA,TRBJ1-1,CASSSGAGGGTEAFF,TGTGCCAGCAGTTCCGGTGCAGGGGGAGGCACTGAAGCTTTCTTT
TRBD1,TRBV18,NA,TRBJ1-1,CASSRTGQNTEAFF,TGTGCCAGCTCTCGGACAGGACAAAACACTGAAGCTTTCTTT
TRBD1,TRBV6-4,many,TRBJ2-1,CASSDSGQGDYNEQFF,TGTGCCAGCAGTGACTCGGGACAGGGGGACTACAATGAGCAGTTCTTC
TRBD1,TRBV2,few,TRBJ1-2,CASSDYRGHGYTF,TGTGCCAGCAGTGATTACAGGGGGCATGGCTACACCTTC
NA,TRBV4-2,NA,TRBJ2-5,CASSQATRLETQYF,TGTGCCAGCAGCCAAGCTACGCGGCTAGAGACCCAGTACTTC
NA,TRBV7-8,few,TRBJ1-6,CASSLLSQSNSPLHF,TGTGCCAGCAGCTTATTGTCCCAGTCTAATTCACCCCTCCACTTT
TRBD2,TRBV4-1,NA,TRBJ2-1,CASSPRAGGYNEQFF,TGCGCCAGCAGCCCCCGGGCGGGGGGGTACAATGAGCAGTTCTTC
NA,TRBV2,NA,TRBJ1-2,CASSASLVYGYTF,TGTGCCAGCAGCGCGTCACTGGTCTATGGCTACACCTTC
TRBD1,TRBV2,NA,TRBJ2-1,CASNENYRGPNEQFF,TGTGCCAGCAACGAAAACTACAGGGGCCCCAATGAGCAGTTCTTC
NA,TRBV23-1,NA,TRBJ2-7,CASSQSEESADEQYF,TGCGCCAGCAGTCAATCTGAGGAGTCGGCCGACGAGCAGTACTTC
NA,TRBV12-2,NA,TRBJ2-3,CASRLAGGGCGTDTQYF,TGTGCAAGTCGCTTAGCAGGTGGGGGCTGTGGCACAGATACGCAGTATTTT
TRBD1,TRBV5-1,few,TRBJ2-7,CASSPRQGHPYEQYF,TGCGCCAGCAGCCCACGACAGGGGCATCCCTACGAGCAGTACTTC
NA,TRBV29-1,NA,TRBJ1-1,CSVGGAQTGKGAFF,TGCAGCGTGGGGGGGGCGCAGACCGGGAAAGGAGCTTTCTTT
TRBD2,TRBV13,NA,TRBJ2-1,CASSPRGGFSYNEQFF,TGTGCCAGCAGCCCTCGCGGGGGGTTCTCCTACAATGAGCAGTTCTTC
NA,TRBV30,NA,TRBJ2-7,CAWKSGAYEQYF,TGTGCCTGGAAGTCGGGGGCCTACGAGCAGTACTTC
TRBD2,TRBV7-2,NA,TRBJ2-5,CASSLSAGGGETQYF,TGTGCCAGCAGCCTGTCAGCGGGGGGCGGGGAGACCCAGTACTTC
NA,TRBV5-1,NA,TRBJ1-1,CASSLAGSNTEAFF,TGCGCCAGCAGCTTGGCCGGGAGCAACACTGAAGCTTTCTTT
TRBD1,TRBV2,NA,TRBJ2-7,CASRGQGLYEQYF,TGTGCCAGCAGGGGACAGGGACTCTACGAGCAGTACTTC
TRBD1,TRBV15,NA,TRBJ1-5,CATSRTGGFQPQHF,TGTGCCACCAGCCGGACAGGGGGCTTTCAGCCCCAGCATTTT
TRBD1,TRBV5-8,NA,TRBJ1-2,CASISPWDRVKLNYGYTF,TGTGCCAGCATTTCACCCTGGGACAGGGTAAAACTTAACTATGGCTACACCTTC
TRBD2,TRBV6-6,NA,TRBJ2-4,CASNPGGDKNIQYF,TGTGCCAGCAACCCGGGGGGGGACAAAAACATTCAGTACTTC
NA,TRBV4-1,NA,TRBJ1-5,CASSLIRQGNQPQHF,TGCGCCAGCAGCCTCATAAGACAAGGCAATCAGCCCCAGCATTTT
NA,TRBV30,NA,TRBJ1-2,CACLPDLYLNYGYTF,TGTGCCTGCCTACCGGACTTATACCTGAATTATGGCTACACCTTC
NA,TRBV5-1,NA,TRBJ2-1,CASSLTGAREDEQFF,TGCGCCAGCAGCTTGACGGGAGCCAGGGAAGATGAGCAGTTCTTC
TRBD1,TRBV7-9,NA,TRBJ1-2,CASSPRGPKDYGYTF,TGTGCCAGCAGCCCTAGGGGGCCCAAAGACTATGGCTACACCTTC
NA,TRBV5-1,NA,TRBJ2-1,CASSLEQGGTFGNEQFF,TGCGCCAGCAGCTTGGAACAGGGAGGGACATTCGGGAATGAGCAGTTCTTC
NA,TRBV5-4,NA,TRBJ2-1,CASSMSVSSYNEQFF,TGTGCCAGCAGCATGAGCGTGAGCTCCTACAATGAGCAGTTCTTC
TRBD1,TRBV30,NA,TRBJ1-5,CAWSAMGQGAKPQHF,TGTGCCTGGAGTGCGATGGGACAGGGAGCGAAGCCCCAGCATTTT
TRBD2,TRBV6-1,NA,TRBJ2-5,CASSEGLAGIGDF,TGTGCCAGCAGTGAAGGACTAGCGGGGATCGGGGACTTC
NA,TRBV9,NA,TRBJ2-1,CASSPKRTGNHEQFF,TGTGCCAGCAGCCCAAAACGTACAGGGAACCATGAGCAGTTCTTC
NA,TRBV18,NA,TRBJ1-4,CASSPRTPTNEKLFF,TGTGCCAGCTCACCACGGACACCAACTAATGAAAAACTGTTTTTT
NA,TRBV7-6,NA,TRBJ2-3,CASGMTGLSTDTQYF,TGTGCCAGCGGGATGACAGGACTGAGCACAGATACGCAGTATTTT
NA,TRBV6-1,NA,TRBJ2-5,CASSAFEETQYF,TGTGCCAGCAGTGCATTTGAAGAGACCCAGTACTTC
TRBD1,TRBV9,NA,TRBJ1-4,CASSRQGEKLFF,TGTGCCAGCAGTAGACAGGGTGAAAAACTGTTTTTT
NA,TRBV5-4,NA,TRBJ2-5,CASAIKGSETQYF,TGTGCCAGCGCTATAAAGGGGTCTGAGACCCAGTACTTC
NA,TRBV7-2,NA,TRBJ2-4,CASSLGGGARNIQYF,TGTGCCAGCAGCTTAGGGGGGGGCGCGAGAAACATTCAGTACTTC
NA,TRBV10-3,once,TRBJ1-3,CAISESPGTGNTIYF,TGTGCCATCAGTGAGTCGCCGGGAACTGGAAACACCATATATTTT
NA,TRBV30,NA,TRBJ1-2,CAWRRKGEYGYTF,TGTGCCTGGAGACGGAAAGGGGAATATGGCTACACCTTC